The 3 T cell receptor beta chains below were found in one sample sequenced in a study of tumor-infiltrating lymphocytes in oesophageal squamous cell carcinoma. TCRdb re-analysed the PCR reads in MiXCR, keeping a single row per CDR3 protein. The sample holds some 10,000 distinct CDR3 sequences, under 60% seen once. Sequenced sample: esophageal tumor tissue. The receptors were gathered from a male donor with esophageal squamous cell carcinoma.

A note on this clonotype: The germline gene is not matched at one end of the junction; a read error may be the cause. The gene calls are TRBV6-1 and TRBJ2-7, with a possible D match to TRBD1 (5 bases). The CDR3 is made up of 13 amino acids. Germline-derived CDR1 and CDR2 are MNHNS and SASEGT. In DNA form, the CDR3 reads TGTGCCAGCAGGACAGCTGGTTATTCACCCCTCCACTTC. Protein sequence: CASRTAGYSPLHF.

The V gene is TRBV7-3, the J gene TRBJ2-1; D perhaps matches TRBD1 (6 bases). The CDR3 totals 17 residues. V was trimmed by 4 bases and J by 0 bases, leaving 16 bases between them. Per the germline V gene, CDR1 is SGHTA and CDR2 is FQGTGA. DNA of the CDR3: TGTGCCAGCAGCTACTCCGGGACACAGAGCTCCTACAATGAGCAGTTCTTC. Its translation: CASSYSGTQSSYNEQFF.

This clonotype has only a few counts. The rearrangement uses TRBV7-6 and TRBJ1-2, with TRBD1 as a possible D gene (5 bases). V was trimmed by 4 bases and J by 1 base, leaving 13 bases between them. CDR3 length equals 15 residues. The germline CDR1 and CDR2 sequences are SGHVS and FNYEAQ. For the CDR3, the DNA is TGTGCCAGCAGCTCCCTAGGGGCCGGTAACTATGGCTACACCTTC. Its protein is CASSSLGAGNYGYTF.